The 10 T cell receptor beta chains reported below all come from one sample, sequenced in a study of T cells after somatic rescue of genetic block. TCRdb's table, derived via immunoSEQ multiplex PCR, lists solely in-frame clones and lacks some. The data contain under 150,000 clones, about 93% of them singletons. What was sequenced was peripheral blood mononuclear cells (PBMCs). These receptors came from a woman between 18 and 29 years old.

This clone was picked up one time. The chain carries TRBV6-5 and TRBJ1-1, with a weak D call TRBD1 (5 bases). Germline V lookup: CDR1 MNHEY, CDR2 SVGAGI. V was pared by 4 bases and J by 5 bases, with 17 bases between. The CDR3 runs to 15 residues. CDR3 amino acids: CASSWLSGAETEAFF. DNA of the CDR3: TGTGCCAGCAGTTGGTTGAGCGGGGCAGAGACTGAAGCTTTCTTT.

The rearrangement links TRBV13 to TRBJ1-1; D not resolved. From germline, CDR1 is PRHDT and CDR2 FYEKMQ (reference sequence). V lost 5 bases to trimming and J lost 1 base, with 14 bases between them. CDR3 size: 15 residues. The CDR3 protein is CASSARRPPNTEAFF. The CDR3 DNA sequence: TGTGCCAGCAGCGCTAGACGACCACCGAACACTGAAGCTTTCTTT.

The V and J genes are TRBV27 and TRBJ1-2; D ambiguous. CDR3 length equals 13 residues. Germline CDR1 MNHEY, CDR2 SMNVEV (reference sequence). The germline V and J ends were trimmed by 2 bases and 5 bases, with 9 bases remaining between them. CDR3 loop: CASSLRLGYGYTF. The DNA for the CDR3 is TGTGCCAGCAGTTTAAGATTGGGATATGGCTACACCTTC.

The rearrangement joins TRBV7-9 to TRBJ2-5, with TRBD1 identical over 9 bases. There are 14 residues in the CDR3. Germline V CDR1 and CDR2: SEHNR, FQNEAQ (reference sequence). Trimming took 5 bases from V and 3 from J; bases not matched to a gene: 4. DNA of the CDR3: TGTGCCAGCAGCGCCGGACAGGGGAAAGAGACCCAGTACTTC. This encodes CASSAGQGKETQYF.

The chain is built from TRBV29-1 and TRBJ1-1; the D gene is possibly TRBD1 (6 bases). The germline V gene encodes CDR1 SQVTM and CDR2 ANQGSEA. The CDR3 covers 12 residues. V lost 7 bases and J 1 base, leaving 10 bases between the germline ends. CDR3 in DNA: TGCAGCGCGACCAGGGGGAACACTGAAGCTTTCTTT. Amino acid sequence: CSATRGNTEAFF.

This chain's CDR3 is CASRTGVTGELFF. The DNA of the CDR3 is TGTGCCAGCCGGACAGGGGTAACCGGGGAGCTGTTTTTT. The chain has TRBV2 and TRBJ2-2, with 9 bases fitting TRBD1. The germline CDR1 and CDR2 sequences are SNHLY and FYNNEI. The CDR3 runs to 13 residues. J lost 5 bases, V lost 8 bases, and 3 bases had no gene match.

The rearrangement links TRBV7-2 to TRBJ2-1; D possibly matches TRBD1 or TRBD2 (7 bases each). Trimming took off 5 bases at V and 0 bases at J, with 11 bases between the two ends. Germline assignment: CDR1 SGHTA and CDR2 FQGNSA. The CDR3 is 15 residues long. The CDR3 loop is CASSQGGSSYNEQFF. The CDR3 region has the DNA TGTGCCAGCAGCCAGGGGGGGAGCTCCTACAATGAGCAGTTCTTC.

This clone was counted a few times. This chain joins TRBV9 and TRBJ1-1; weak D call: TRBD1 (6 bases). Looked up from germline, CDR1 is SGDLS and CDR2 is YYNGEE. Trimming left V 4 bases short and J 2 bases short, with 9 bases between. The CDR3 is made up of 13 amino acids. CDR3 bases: TGTGCCAGCAGCCAGACAGGTAACACTGAAGCTTTCTTT. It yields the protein CASSQTGNTEAFF.

DNA for the CDR3: TGTGCCAGCAGTAACGACAGGGTCTACGAGCAGTACTTC. As protein: CASSNDRVYEQYF. The chain has TRBV6-1 and TRBJ2-7; 7 bases are a match to TRBD1. Per the germline V gene, CDR1 is MNHNS and CDR2 is SASEGT. Trimming removed 5 bases from V and 3 bases from J; junction bases left unmatched: 4. The CDR3 runs 13 residues.

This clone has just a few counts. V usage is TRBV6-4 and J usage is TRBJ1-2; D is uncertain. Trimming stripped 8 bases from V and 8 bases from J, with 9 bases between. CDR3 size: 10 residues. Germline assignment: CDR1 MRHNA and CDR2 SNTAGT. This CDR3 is CASVGGGYTF. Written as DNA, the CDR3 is TGTGCCAGCGTCGGAGGGGGCTACACCTTC.